This T cell receptor beta chain was obtained from a study of T cells in Graves' hyperthyroidism and ophthalmopathy. The sample holds a few counts of this clonotype. Fresh peripheral blood, around 10 ml of it, supplied the PBMCs. Amplification of TCR beta CDR3 regions was performed using RNA transcripts as template. First-round RT-PCR targeting the TCR CDR3 was performed with the HTBI primer set. TCRdb ran MiXCR on the multiplex PCR reads and lists one entry per CDR3 protein. This table has approximately 150,000 distinct CDR3 sequences, about 9% appearing once. Sequencing was carried out using blood. The TCR originated in a woman aged 18-29 years with Graves' hyperthyroidism that later progressed to Graves' ophthalmopathy.

The CDR3 coding sequence is TGTGCCTGGAGTCGGGGACTAGCGGGAGGCACAGATACGCAGTATTTT. Its protein is CAWSRGLAGGTDTQYF. The chain joins TRBV30 to TRBJ2-3; 14 bases agree with TRBD2. The V segment lost 2 bases and the J segment 1 base; nucleotides outside the gene matches: 2. CDR3 length: 16 amino acids. CDR1 is GTSNPN and CDR2 is SVGIG in the germline V gene (reference sequence).